The TCR beta chain described here comes from a study of blood T cells in healthy people across ages. Study-level findings and limits: The study found TCR beta diversity correlated strongly with naive T cell percentage.

As for this clonotype: Its antigen is still unknown.

CDR3 length: 15 residues. Per germline, CDR1 ENHRY and CDR2 SYGVKD. Trimming removed 3 bases from V and 6 bases from J; junction bases left unmatched: 5. Alongside a J-beta primer mix, a sample-barcoded 5' primer served in a second PCR lasting about 7 to 11 cycles. Using its own MiXCR run on the 5' RACE reads, TCRdb lists one record per CDR3 protein. The sample consists of over a million distinct CDR3 sequences, 42% of them appearing once. This sequence joins TRBV10-3 and TRBJ2-1; 10 positions agree with TRBD2. The sample was blood. The TCR sequence derives from a young woman in good health. CDR3 bases: TGTGCCATCAGTGATCCCGGGACTAGCGTCAATGAGCAGTTCTTC. Translating gives CAISDPGTSVNEQFF.